Following are 3 T cell receptor beta chains from one sample sequenced in a study of graft-versus-host responses after intestinal transplantation. The protocol was immunoSEQ multiplex PCR, while the TCRdb copy is restricted to in-frame clones and leaves out a portion. This sample carries 74,000 or so clones, 92% of them seen once, and the ten largest clones take 0.55% to 0.75%. The sample here was PBMCs, taken 98 days after intestinal transplantation. All receptors come from a human patient who received an intestinal transplant, so some T cells may come from the graft donor.

This chain links TRBV5-1 with TRBJ2-7; no clear D. V lost 0 bases to trimming and J lost 2 bases, with 9 bases between them. The V gene's germline CDR1 is SGHRS and CDR2 YFSETQ. The CDR3 is made up of 14 amino acids. The CDR3 nucleotides are TGCGCCAGCAGCTTGGGGGGTTCCCCCTACGAGCAGTACTTC. Its translation: CASSLGGSPYEQYF.

V usage is TRBV28 and J usage is TRBJ2-7; perhaps TRBD2 as D (6 bases). Germline loops: CDR1 MDHEN, CDR2 SYDVKM. Trimming took off 6 bases at V and 6 bases at J, with 12 bases between the two ends. The CDR3 sequence is 12 residues long. CDR3 DNA: TGTGCCAGCAGGTCCGCGGGGCGCGAGCAGTACTTC. This gives the protein CASRSAGREQYF. The full variable domain, its missing parts supplied by reference TRBV28 and TRBJ2-7, is DVKVTQSSRYLVKRTGEKVFLECVQDMDHENMFWYRQDPGLGLRLIYFSYDVKMKEKGDIPEGYSVSREKKERFSLILESASTNQTSMYLCASRSAGREQYFGPGTRLTVT.

This chain links TRBV4-1 with TRBJ2-1, with 7 bases lining up with TRBD2. Germline V gene lookup returns CDR1 MGHRA and CDR2 YSYEKL. The CDR3 extends over 17 amino acids. V dropped 0 bases and J dropped 0; count of bases not matched to a gene: 5. The CDR3 loop reads CASSQDAGERSYNEQFF. The CDR3 bases are TGCGCCAGCAGCCAAGACGCGGGAGAACGCTCCTACAATGAGCAGTTCTTC.